These T cell receptor beta chains were read from a single sample in a study of blood T cell repertoires in COVID-19. Libraries were prepared by immunoSEQ multiplex PCR; TCRdb keeps only in-frame clonotypes and omits some of them. The sample consists of fewer than 350,000 clones, roughly 88% of them appearing once. Sequences were obtained from PBMCs or T cells enriched from blood (not recorded which). These receptors came from a man under 40 who had recovered from COVID-19. Both conserved end residues are part of each CDR3. The D gene is left open where the match is weak. For some rows the clone size is stated as once, few or many, or as a class when expanded; others skip it.

TGTGCCAGCAGCTTAGGTACGGTTAATGAGCAGTTCTTC,CASSLGTVNEQFF,TRBV7-9,-,TRBJ2-1,-,13
TGTGCCAGCAGCCCCGACAGGGAAGGCGAGCAGTACTTC,CASSPDREGEQYF,TRBV3-1/TRBV3-2,TRBD1,TRBJ2-7,-,13
TGCGCCAGCAGCAAGGACAGGGGGATCCAGCCCCAGCATTTT,CASSKDRGIQPQHF,TRBV4-1,TRBD1,TRBJ1-5,once,14
TGTGCCAGCAGCGTAGGGGCACTAGTACCAAACAATGAGCAGTTCTTC,CASSVGALVPNNEQFF,TRBV9,-,TRBJ2-1,-,16
TGTGCCAGCAGCTTTTTTATGAACACTGAAGCTTTCTTT,CASSFFMNTEAFF,TRBV5-6,-,TRBJ1-1,-,13
TGCGCGACAGGGGGTAGCTACAATGAGCAGTTCTTC,CATGGSYNEQFF,TRBV5-1,TRBD1,TRBJ2-1,-,12
TGTGCCAGCAATTGGGACAGGGGTAATGAAAAACTGTTTTTT,CASNWDRGNEKLFF,TRBV2,TRBD1,TRBJ1-4,-,14
TGTGCCAGCAGCCAAGGGGGACAGGGGGGCACAGATACGCAGTATTTT,CASSQGGQGGTDTQYF,TRBV4-2,TRBD1,TRBJ2-3,-,16
TGTGCCATCAGCCGGACAGGGATCCACGAGCAGTACTTC,CAISRTGIHEQYF,TRBV10-3,TRBD1,TRBJ2-7,once,13
TGCGCCAGCAGCCAAGAGCCCGGGTTTAATTCACCCCTCCACTTT,CASSQEPGFNSPLHF,TRBV4-1,-,TRBJ1-6,-,15
TGTGCCAGCAGCTCAGACCAGGGGGCCGGGAACACTGAAGCTTTCTTT,CASSSDQGAGNTEAFF,TRBV9,TRBD1,TRBJ1-1,-,16
TGTGCCAGCGGGGGAGGGCAGGGTAGGCCACCCCTCCACTTT,CASGGGQGRPPLHF,TRBV5-4,-,TRBJ1-6,-,14
TGTGCCTGGAGTCTCGGAACTAATGAAAAACTGTTTTTT,CAWSLGTNEKLFF,TRBV30,-,TRBJ1-4,-,13
TGTGCCAGCAGCTTAGGTCCCGGGACAGGGCGGTCGGAGTATGGCTACACCTTC,CASSLGPGTGRSEYGYTF,TRBV13,TRBD1,TRBJ1-2,-,18
TGTGCCTGGAGAGAAGTTTTGACAGGGGGCGCAGACACCATATATTTT,CAWREVLTGGADTIYF,TRBV30,TRBD1,TRBJ1-3,-,16
TGTGCCAGCAGCCTCGACAGAAGCACAGATACGCAGTATTTT,CASSLDRSTDTQYF,TRBV7-6,-,TRBJ2-3,few,14
TGTGCCAGTACCACTCAAGCGGACAGTAAACTGTTTTTT,CASTTQADSKLFF,TRBV19,-,TRBJ1-4,-,13
TGCGCCAGCAGCGAATTACCGGGACAGGTCACAGATACGCAGTATTTT,CASSELPGQVTDTQYF,TRBV5-1,TRBD1,TRBJ2-3,-,16
TGCGCCAGCAGACAAGCAATCCAGGGGGTGCAAGAGACCCAGTACTTC,CASRQAIQGVQETQYF,TRBV5-1,TRBD1,TRBJ2-5,-,16
TGTGCCAGCAGCCAGGCTGAAATGGGGCTGGTTTTT,CASSQAEMGLVF,TRBV3-1/TRBV3-2,-,TRBJ2-3,-,12
TGCGCCAGCAGCACAGCCCCCGGGACAAACTATGGCTACACCTTC,CASSTAPGTNYGYTF,TRBV5-1,-,TRBJ1-2,-,15
TGTGCCAGCAGAAAAGCGGAAGAGACCCAGTACTTC,CASRKAEETQYF,TRBV7-9,-,TRBJ2-5,-,12
TGTGCCTGGAGAGGAGGGACCCCACCGCGCTATGGCTACACCTTC,CAWRGGTPPRYGYTF,TRBV30,-,TRBJ1-2,-,15
TGTGCCAGCAGCGTAGCTTCCCGGACTGAAGCTTTCTTT,CASSVASRTEAFF,TRBV9,-,TRBJ1-1,-,13
TGTGCCAGCAGCTTAAACAGGGCCAGCTACGAGCAGTACTTC,CASSLNRASYEQYF,TRBV7-2,-,TRBJ2-7,few,14
TGTGCCAGCAGTGATGAAGGGGGTGGCTATTCACCCCTCCACTTT,CASSDEGGGYSPLHF,TRBV2,-,TRBJ1-6,-,15
TGTGCCAGCAGTTACGGGACAGGGGGCTTCGAGCAGTACTTC,CASSYGTGGFEQYF,TRBV6-5,TRBD1,TRBJ2-7,-,14
TGTGCCAGCAGCCAAGATTGGGCAGAGAGCTCCTACGAGCAGTACTTC,CASSQDWAESSYEQYF,TRBV3-1/TRBV3-2,-,TRBJ2-7,-,16
TGCGCCAGCAGCTCTAAGGCACTAGCGGGGGGCCCTAGGGATACGCAGTATTTT,CASSSKALAGGPRDTQYF,TRBV5-1,TRBD2,TRBJ2-3,-,18
TGCGCCAGCAGCCAAGCGGGGGGGCGTGAGACCCAGTACTTC,CASSQAGGRETQYF,TRBV5-1,TRBD2,TRBJ2-5,-,14
TGTGCCAGCAGCCAAGGGGGGCTTCAGCCCCAGCATTTT,CASSQGGLQPQHF,TRBV3-1/TRBV3-2,-,TRBJ1-5,-,13
TGTGCCAGCAGCCCCGGGACAGGGTGGACCCAAGAGACCCAGTACTTC,CASSPGTGWTQETQYF,TRBV5-5,TRBD1,TRBJ2-5,-,16
TGTGCCAGCAACGCGGAAATTTATAACTATGGCTACACCTTC,CASNAEIYNYGYTF,TRBV2,-,TRBJ1-2,-,14
TGTGCCAGCAGCCTCCTCTTGACGGAGCGCGGTGGAAAACTGTTTTTT,CASSLLLTERGGKLFF,TRBV3-1/TRBV3-2,-,TRBJ1-4,-,16
TGTGCCAGCAGCTTAGGCCTGGCGGGGGGTAACACAGATACGCAGTATTTT,CASSLGLAGGNTDTQYF,TRBV11-3,TRBD2,TRBJ2-3,once,17
TGTGCCAGCTCACTCTATAGCTCCTACGAGCAGTACTTC,CASSLYSSYEQYF,TRBV18,-,TRBJ2-7,few,13
TGTGCCTGGAGTGTTTGGACAGGGAATTCACCCCTCCACTTT,CAWSVWTGNSPLHF,TRBV30,TRBD1,TRBJ1-6,-,14
TGCGCCAGCAGCTCCGCACAGGGTTTCTCCGGTTATGGCTACACCTTC,CASSSAQGFSGYGYTF,TRBV5-1,-,TRBJ1-2,-,16
TGTGCCAGCAGCTTTGAGGGAGCTGAAGCTTTCTTT,CASSFEGAEAFF,TRBV5-4,-,TRBJ1-1,-,12
TGTGCCAGCAGTCACGAAGGGGGAAGAGGAAACACCATATATTTT,CASSHEGGRGNTIYF,TRBV5-4,-,TRBJ1-3,-,15
TGCGCCAGCAGCCAAGTGGCGGGACAGGAACCCTACGAGCAGTACTTC,CASSQVAGQEPYEQYF,TRBV4-3,TRBD1,TRBJ2-7,-,16
TGCGCCAGCAGCTCCTCCATCTTGGACAGGGAGATTAATGAAAAACTGTTTTTT,CASSSSILDREINEKLFF,TRBV5-1,TRBD1,TRBJ1-4,-,18
TGTGCCAGCAGTTCCCCGTACACAGATACGCAGTATTTT,CASSSPYTDTQYF,TRBV27,-,TRBJ2-3,-,13
TGCGCCCGCAGCTTGGGGGGGGATGGAAATCAGCCCCAGCATTTT,CARSLGGDGNQPQHF,TRBV5-1,-,TRBJ1-5,-,15
TGTGCCAGCAGCTCTCACCGGGACAGCTACTACAATGAGCAGTTCTTC,CASSSHRDSYYNEQFF,TRBV7-9,TRBD1,TRBJ2-1,-,16
TGTGCCAGCAGTGATAATCCGGGACAGGGGTATGGCTACACCTTC,CASSDNPGQGYGYTF,TRBV6-4,TRBD1,TRBJ1-2,-,15
TGTGCCAGCAGCTTATCCCGGTCCGGGGAGCTGTTTTTT,CASSLSRSGELFF,TRBV7-2,-,TRBJ2-2,-,13
TGCGCCAGCAGCTTACAGGAGACCTACGAGCAGTACTTC,CASSLQETYEQYF,TRBV5-1,-,TRBJ2-7,-,13
TGTGCCAGCAGCCAAGAGAGGAAGACTAGAAACACCATATATTTT,CASSQERKTRNTIYF,TRBV14,-,TRBJ1-3,-,15